Sequencing of this T cell receptor (beta chain) was carried out in a study of CD8 T cells in ankylosing spondylitis. Study-level findings and limits: A motif of fewer than ten highly homologous TCR beta variants was seen as apparently characteristic of ankylosing spondylitis blood. Disease-linked clones displayed a CD8+ phenotype and appeared relatively rarely in peripheral blood. Before this, some motif variants had been reported in reactive arthritis synovial fluid and blood. Disease-associated clones were reportedly significantly overrepresented in matched ankylosing spondylitis synovial fluid.

Each CDR3 protein is one row after TCRdb ran MiXCR on the 5' RACE reads. The sample contains about 250,000 distinct CDR3 sequences, 10% of which appear only once. Regarding this clonotype: Its antigen is not known.

The sample taken for sequencing was blood, either unsorted or a sorted T cell fraction (not recorded which). This TCR derives from a male donor with ankylosing spondylitis or in good health (not recorded which).

The DNA for the CDR3 is TGTGCCAGCAGCTTAACACTAGCGGGGAGAAATGAGCAGTTCTTC. As protein: CASSLTLAGRNEQFF. The chain links TRBV7-2 to TRBJ2-1; 10 nucleotides agree with TRBD2. CDR3 size: 15 residues. V lost 2 bases to trimming and J lost 7 bases; unmatched junction nucleotides: 5. The germline V gene has CDR1 SGHTA and CDR2 FQGNSA.